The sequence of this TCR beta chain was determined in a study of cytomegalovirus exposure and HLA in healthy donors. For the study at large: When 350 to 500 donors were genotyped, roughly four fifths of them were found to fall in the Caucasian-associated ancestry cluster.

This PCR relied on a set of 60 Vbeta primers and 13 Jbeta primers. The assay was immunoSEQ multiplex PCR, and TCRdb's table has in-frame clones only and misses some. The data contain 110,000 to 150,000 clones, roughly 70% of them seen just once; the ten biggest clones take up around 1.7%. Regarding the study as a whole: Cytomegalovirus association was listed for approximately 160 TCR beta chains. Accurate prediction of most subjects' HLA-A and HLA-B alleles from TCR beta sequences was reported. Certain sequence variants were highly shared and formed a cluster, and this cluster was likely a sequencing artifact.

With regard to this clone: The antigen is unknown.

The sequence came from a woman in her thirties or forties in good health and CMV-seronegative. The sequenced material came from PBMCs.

The CDR3 is CASRRDRNTEAFF. The CDR3 DNA sequence: TGTGCTAGTCGAAGGGACAGGAACACTGAAGCTTTCTTT. The chain couples TRBV12-5 to TRBJ1-1, with TRBD1 identical over 7 bases. The CDR3 consists of 13 residues. V was clipped by 8 bases and J by 1 base; unmatched bases: 4. In germline, CDR1 is LGHNT, CDR2 FRNRAP. The full variable domain, rest sourced from reference TRBV12-5 and TRBJ1-1, is DARVTQTPRHKVTEMGQEVTMRCQPILGHNTVFWYRQTMMQGLELLAYFRNRAPLDDSGMPKDRFSAEMPDATLATLKIQPSEPRDSAVYFCASRRDRNTEAFFGQGTRLTVV.